The 6 T cell receptor beta chains given below trace back to one sample, sequenced in a study of OX40 agonist ivuxolimab in advanced cancers. Clones were sequenced by immunoSEQ multiplex PCR, and TCRdb holds only the in-frame ones, with some missing. The sample contains 35,000 to 45,000 clones, 82% of which appear only once. Source: CD4+ or CD8+ T cells sorted from blood, taken in a trial of the OX40 agonist ivuxolimab. The receptors here all came from an adult with an advanced solid tumor such as melanoma, head and neck, liver or kidney cancer.

A single count supports this clone. The rearrangement uses TRBV7-2 and TRBJ1-5, with D perhaps matching TRBD1 (6 bases). CDR1 is SGHTA, CDR2 FQGNSA, per germline. The CDR3 is 15 amino acids. Trimming pared 5 bases from V and 0 bases from J, leaving 11 bases between. CDR3 loop: CASSLDRNSNQPQHF. For the CDR3, the DNA is TGTGCCAGCAGCCTGGACAGAAATAGCAATCAGCCCCAGCATTTT.

The chain couples TRBV19 to TRBJ2-2; unclear D gene. The CDR3 has 14 amino acids. Germline CDR1 reads LNHDA; CDR2 reads SQIVND (reference sequence). V was cut by 0 bases and J by 1 base, with 3 bases left in between. For the CDR3, the DNA is TGTGCCAGTAGTATAGACAGGAACACCGGGGAGCTGTTTTTT. Its translation: CASSIDRNTGELFF.

J is TRBJ2-3 and V is TRBV7-8; 7 bases are a match to TRBD1. The CDR3 totals 12 residues. After removal of 5 bases from V and 9 bases from J, the junction contained 5 bases not matched to a gene. Germline CDR1 and CDR2: SGHVS and FQNEAQ. In DNA, the CDR3 is TGTGCCAGCAGCGACCCGGGACAGACGCAGTATTTT. Translation: CASSDPGQTQYF.

This chain connects TRBV7-2 to TRBJ1-2; perhaps TRBD1 as D (5 bases). The CDR3 covers 14 residues. Germline V gives CDR1 SGHTA, CDR2 FQGNSA. Trimming removed 4 bases at V and 6 bases at J, with 15 bases between. The CDR3 is CASSSSVRDNGYTF. CDR3 bases: TGTGCCAGCAGCTCGTCGGTCAGGGATAATGGCTACACCTTC.

The chain uses TRBV9 and TRBJ2-5; weak D call: TRBD1 (6 bases). Per the germline V gene, CDR1 is SGDLS and CDR2 is YYNGEE. Trimming removed 4 bases at V and 0 bases at J, with 13 bases between. This CDR3 is built from 15 residues. The CDR3 here is CASSSQGLYQETQYF. The CDR3 coding sequence is TGTGCCAGCAGCTCACAGGGTCTGTACCAAGAGACCCAGTACTTC.

The chain uses TRBV7-2 and TRBJ2-5; the match to TRBD2 covers 12 bases. The DNA end is more similar to TRBJ2-7, so the J call may be wrong. The CDR3 totals 17 residues. The germline CDR1 and CDR2 sequences are SGHTA and FQGNSA. The CDR3 sequence: CASSLLAGGPAEGEQYF. The CDR3 DNA follows: TGTGCCAGCAGCTTACTAGCGGGGGGGCCCGCCGAGGGCGAGCAGTACTTC.